A single T cell receptor beta chain is shown here with its context. Antigen unknown. The record originates from a study of human T cells and chemical hapten exposure. For the library, individual cDNA molecules each received unique molecular identifiers. In the original workflow: Sample TCR counts, which ranged from roughly 20,000 to 750,000, had a median of roughly 96,000. One entry per CDR3 protein, called by TCRdb with MiXCR from the 5' RACE reads. For this entry, the V and J calls and clone size follow TCRdb and not the study's own pipeline. The sample gives under 150,000 distinct CDR3 sequences, more than 15% of which show up once; around 2.8% is in the top ten. From whole blood left unfractionated, total RNA was extracted. Study-level findings and limits: Unchanged with DPC sensitization were TCRs above 1 in 1000 frequency.

The germline gives CDR1 SGDLS, CDR2 YYNGEE. The CDR3 runs to 13 residues. V was clipped by 3 bases and J by 3 bases, with 9 bases between them. The gene calls are TRBV9 and TRBJ2-5; D is unresolved. This TCR was sampled from a human donor in good health. CDR3 DNA: TGTGCCAGCAGCGAAGGCCCAGAAGAGACCCAGTACTTC. Translation gives CASSEGPEETQYF.